A single sample is the source of the 11 T cell receptor beta chains below, sequenced in a study of T cell changes during pregnancy in multiple sclerosis. Assay used: immunoSEQ multiplex PCR; TCRdb lists only in-frame clones, some missing. The data show about 70,000 clones, around 92% seen once. The sequences come from CD8+ T cells from peripheral blood mononuclear cells, collected in the third trimester of pregnancy. The receptors come from a female donor in good health, enrolled as a control in a pregnancy study.

The V and J genes are TRBV7-2 and TRBJ1-2, with a tentative D call TRBD1 (5 bases). Between the trimmed V and J ends, which lost 2 bases and 5 bases, there was a span of 21 bases. CDR1 and CDR2 (germline): SGHTA, FQGNSA. This CDR3 is built from 17 residues. This CDR3 is CASSLPHMEGGGYGYTF. CDR3 bases: TGTGCCAGCAGCTTACCCCATATGGAGGGCGGGGGTTATGGCTACACCTTC.

The CDR3 region is CASSMTAYYGYTF. Written as DNA, the CDR3 is TGTGCCAGCTCGATGACAGCTTATTATGGCTACACCTTC. The rearrangement uses TRBV2 and TRBJ1-2, with D maybe TRBD1 (5 bases). Trimming stripped 8 bases from V and 5 bases from J, with 15 bases between. The CDR3 is 13 amino acids. Per the germline V gene, CDR1 is SNHLY and CDR2 is FYNNEI.

This clone appeared a single time. This chain connects TRBV6-5 to TRBJ1-3, with D tentatively TRBD1 (6 bases). V was clipped by 4 bases and J by 0 bases, with 13 bases between them. This CDR3 is built from 16 residues. Germline V CDR1 and CDR2: MNHEY, SVGAGI. The chain's CDR3 is CASSSTGLLSGNTIYF. Here the CDR3 DNA reads TGTGCCAGCAGTTCGACAGGCCTCCTCTCTGGAAACACCATATATTTT.

The chain employs TRBV5-6 and TRBJ2-3; 7 bases are shared with TRBD1. V lost 2 bases to trimming and J lost 0 bases; unmatched junction nucleotides: 15. The CDR3 contains 19 residues. The V gene's germline CDR1 is SGHDT and CDR2 YYEEEE. This chain's CDR3 is CASSLRSQGTTTSTDTQYF. In DNA form, the CDR3 reads TGTGCCAGCAGCTTAAGGTCACAGGGGACAACGACTAGCACAGATACGCAGTATTTT.

With regard to this clone: The same CDR3 arises from other DNA sequences in this sample as well. V and J are TRBV4-3 and TRBJ1-1, with 8 bases fitting TRBD1. The ends lost 4 bases at V and 4 bases at J; junction bases unmatched: 5. This CDR3 has 14 amino acids. Germline CDR1 and CDR2: LGHNA and YSLEER. CDR3 protein: CASSRLTGGTEAFF. The DNA for the CDR3 is TGCGCCAGCAGCCGGTTAACAGGGGGCACTGAAGCTTTCTTT.

The rearrangement links TRBV14 to TRBJ1-1; D gene ambiguous. The CDR3 totals 16 residues. The V gene's germline CDR1 is SGHDN and CDR2 FVKESK. Trimming took off 0 bases at V and 11 bases at J, with 22 bases between the two ends. CDR3 amino acids: CASSQDIFSRGYRAFF. In DNA, the CDR3 is TGTGCCAGCAGCCAAGATATATTCAGTCGAGGTTATCGCGCTTTCTTT.

V is TRBV19 and J is TRBJ1-4; tentative D call: TRBD1 (6 bases). The CDR3 is made up of 15 amino acids. Deletions cut 6 bases from V and 6 bases from J, with 17 bases between. Looked up from germline, CDR1 is LNHDA and CDR2 is SQIVND (reference sequence). CDR3 loop: CASRRDTRSYEKLFF. The DNA of the CDR3 is TGTGCCAGTAGACGGGACACACGGTCGTATGAAAAACTGTTTTTT.

The rearrangement uses TRBV5-4 and TRBJ2-3; 8 nucleotides agree with TRBD2. After removal of 0 bases from V and 4 bases from J, the junction contained 7 bases not matched to a gene. CDR1 and CDR2 from the germline V gene are SGHNT and YYREEE (reference sequence). There are 16 residues in the CDR3. The CDR3 coding sequence is TGTGCCAGCAGCTTGGTGACGGGGGGGCCCGCAGATACGCAGTATTTT. Translation: CASSLVTGGPADTQYF.

This chain connects TRBV11-2 to TRBJ2-5, with 7 bases identical to TRBD1. V lost 6 bases to trimming and J lost 2 bases; unmatched junction nucleotides: 3. Per germline, CDR1 SGHAT and CDR2 FQNNGV. The length of the CDR3 is 13 residues. The CDR3, as DNA: TGTGCCAGCAGACGGACAGGACAAGAGACCCAGTACTTC. This sequence encodes CASRRTGQETQYF.

This clone was observed a single time. The V and J genes are TRBV5-1 and TRBJ2-5, with D possibly TRBD2 on 5 matching bases. The CDR3 covers 12 residues. Trimming pared 3 bases from V and 5 bases from J, leaving 8 bases between. Germline-derived CDR1 and CDR2 are SGHRS and YFSETQ. Here the CDR3 DNA reads TGCGCCAGCAGCTCGGGCGGGGAGACCCAGTACTTC. Its translation is CASSSGGETQYF.

The chain combines TRBV5-1 with TRBJ1-1, with D possibly matching TRBD1 (5 bases). CDR1 SGHRS and CDR2 YFSETQ come from the germline V gene. The ends were cut back, 7 bases at V and 3 bases at J, with 16 bases in the middle. The CDR3 runs to 14 residues. The CDR3 DNA is TGCGCCAGCTCGTCGGGGGGATCGGACACTGAAGCTTTCTTT. This gives the protein CASSSGGSDTEAFF.